The rows below give T cell receptor beta chains drawn from one sample of a study of blood T cell repertoires in COVID-19. Only in-frame clones appear in the TCRdb table, and some are missing; sequencing was by immunoSEQ multiplex PCR. The sample contains fewer than 200,000 clones, 85% of which appear only once. The sequenced sample was peripheral blood. Source of these receptors: a woman aged 45-65 years with COVID-19, enrolled during active disease. Both conserved end residues are part of each CDR3. The D gene is left open where the match is weak. Clone size is shown for a subset of rows, as once, few, many or a class of expanded clone.

size | D | J | V | CDR3 | DNA
. | . | TRBJ2-7 | TRBV11-3 | CASSPNVYRVYEQYF | TGTGCCAGCAGTCCTAACGTGTACAGGGTATACGAGCAGTACTTC
once | . | TRBJ2-3 | TRBV7-2 | CASSFSGQPLTDTQYF | TGTGCCAGCAGCTTTAGCGGCCAACCACTCACAGATACGCAGTATTTT
once | . | TRBJ2-7 | TRBV6-2/TRBV6-3 | CASTPGGGRYAREQYF | TGTGCCAGCACCCCAGGGGGGGGGCGATACGCCCGCGAGCAGTACTTC
. | . | TRBJ1-6 | TRBV5-5 | CASSLLQGVGSPLHF | TGTGCCAGCAGCTTGCTACAGGGAGTGGGTTCACCCCTCCACTTT
. | . | TRBJ1-1 | TRBV12-3/TRBV12-4 | CASSFTPNTEAFF | TGTGCCAGCAGTTTCACACCGAACACTGAAGCTTTCTTT
. | . | TRBJ2-4 | TRBV30 | CAWSRERAKNIQYF | TGTGCCTGGAGTCGTGAGAGGGCCAAAAACATTCAGTACTTC
. | TRBD1 | TRBJ2-7 | TRBV25-1 | CASSESVGTGESYEQYF | TGTGCCAGCAGTGAAAGCGTCGGAACAGGGGAATCCTACGAGCAGTACTTC
. | . | TRBJ2-3 | TRBV25-1 | CASTGGLSTDTQYF | TGTGCCAGCACTGGCGGGCTCAGCACAGATACGCAGTATTTT
. | TRBD1 | TRBJ2-7 | TRBV10-2 | CASSFGTGLRYEQYF | TGCGCCAGCAGCTTTGGGACAGGGTTACGGTACGAGCAGTACTTC
. | . | TRBJ2-2 | TRBV28 | CASSFEWTVSPPANTGELFF | TGTGCCAGCAGTTTCGAATGGACAGTCTCACCTCCCGCGAACACCGGGGAGCTGTTTTTT
. | TRBD1 | TRBJ1-2 | TRBV3-1/TRBV3-2 | CASRIWTGLITF | TGTGCCAGCAGGATATGGACAGGGCTAATTACCTTC
. | TRBD1 | TRBJ1-4 | TRBV4-3 | CASRPGTGGEKLFF | TGCGCCAGCAGGCCGGGGACAGGGGGTGAAAAACTGTTTTTT
. | . | TRBJ2-3 | TRBV21-1 | CASLLADDTDTQYF | TGTGCCAGCCTACTAGCGGACGACACAGATACGCAGTATTTT
few | . | TRBJ1-2 | TRBV5-4 | CASSFPDRNYGYTF | TGTGCCAGCAGCTTCCCGGACAGAAACTATGGCTACACCTTC
. | TRBD2 | TRBJ2-1 | TRBV9 | CASSVATGSGGASYNEQFF | TGTGCCAGCAGCGTAGCTACCGGTTCCGGGGGGGCCTCCTACAATGAGCAGTTCTTC
. | . | TRBJ2-1 | TRBV2 | CASSDLAHEQFF | TGTGCCAGCAGTGATCTAGCCCATGAGCAGTTCTTC
. | TRBD2 | TRBJ2-3 | TRBV18 | CASSPSGGYDTQYF | TGTGCCAGCTCCCCTAGCGGGGGATACGATACGCAGTATTTT
. | . | TRBJ2-3 | TRBV7-3 | CASSLTQNTDTQYF | TGTGCCAGCAGCTTAACCCAGAACACAGATACGCAGTATTTT
. | TRBD2 | TRBJ2-3 | TRBV7-6 | CASSFSGGAADTQYF | TGTGCCAGCAGCTTTAGCGGGGGGGCTGCAGATACGCAGTATTTT
. | . | TRBJ2-6 | TRBV28 | CASSSANVLTF | TGTGCCAGCTCCTCGGCCAACGTCCTGACTTTC
. | . | TRBJ2-5 | TRBV7-9 | CASSSVDLGDWAQYF | TGTGCCAGCAGCTCGGTGGATTTGGGGGACTGGGCCCAGTACTTC
. | TRBD2 | TRBJ2-3 | TRBV5-4 | CASGTSGTDTQYF | TGTGCCAGCGGGACTAGCGGCACAGATACGCAGTATTTT
. | TRBD1 | TRBJ2-7 | TRBV6-5 | CASINRDRGPEQYF | TGTGCCAGCATCAACCGGGACAGGGGACCTGAGCAGTACTTC
few | . | TRBJ1-2 | TRBV14 | CASSQVERGRGGYTF | TGTGCCAGCAGCCAAGTAGAAAGGGGTCGCGGTGGCTACACCTTC
. | TRBD2 | TRBJ2-7 | TRBV2 | CASSVRGGTTYEQYF | TGTGCCAGCAGTGTTCGAGGCGGGACTACTTACGAGCAGTACTTC
. | TRBD1 | TRBJ1-1 | TRBV7-2 | CASSPRQGASEAFF | TGTGCCAGCAGCCCCCGACAGGGGGCGTCTGAAGCTTTCTTT
. | . | TRBJ2-1 | TRBV6-1 | CASSEGYPRSSRNEQFF | TGTGCCAGCAGTGAAGGCTATCCCAGGTCTAGCCGCAATGAGCAGTTCTTC
. | TRBD1 | TRBJ1-2 | TRBV18 | CASSPMGTGDSGYTF | TGTGCCAGCTCACCAATGGGGACAGGGGACTCTGGCTACACCTTC
. | TRBD2 | TRBJ2-2 | TRBV14 | CASSRLVGGDTGELFF | TGTGCCAGCAGCCGACTAGTCGGGGGGGATACCGGGGAGCTGTTTTTT
. | TRBD1 | TRBJ1-4 | TRBV2 | CASSERQGANEKLFF | TGTGCCAGCAGTGAACGACAGGGGGCTAATGAAAAACTGTTTTTT
once | TRBD2 | TRBJ2-3 | TRBV28 | CASSLHTSGGVNTQYF | TGTGCCAGCAGTTTACACACTAGCGGGGGGGTCAATACGCAGTATTTT
. | TRBD2 | TRBJ2-7 | TRBV30 | CAWSVALWTSGYEQYF | TGTGCCTGGAGTGTAGCTCTTTGGACTAGCGGCTACGAGCAGTACTTC
few | TRBD1 | TRBJ1-2 | TRBV5-6 | CASMAAGGAGYGYTF | TGTGCCAGTATGGCCGCAGGGGGTGCCGGCTATGGCTACACCTTC
. | . | TRBJ2-7 | TRBV4-1 | CASSQEASSYEQYF | TGCGCCAGCAGCCAAGAGGCTAGTTCCTACGAGCAGTACTTC
few | TRBD1 | TRBJ1-1 | TRBV18 | CASSPENRGLNTEAFF | TGTGCCAGCTCACCAGAGAACAGGGGGCTGAACACTGAAGCTTTCTTT
few | . | TRBJ2-2 | TRBV6-1 | CASSDVWTANTGELFF | TGTGCCAGCAGTGATGTGTGGACAGCGAACACCGGGGAGCTGTTTTTT
. | TRBD1 | TRBJ1-3 | TRBV7-8 | CASSQSGTGVTGNTIYF | TGTGCCAGCAGCCAAAGTGGGACAGGGGTTACTGGAAACACCATATATTTT
. | TRBD1 | TRBJ1-2 | TRBV30 | CAWSVGTGMRRDYGYTF | TGTGCCTGGAGTGTAGGGACAGGGATGCGGCGGGACTATGGCTACACCTTC
. | . | TRBJ2-5 | TRBV5-1 | CASSLIGGQETQYF | TGCGCCAGCAGCTTGATAGGGGGCCAAGAGACCCAGTACTTC
once | TRBD1 | TRBJ2-5 | TRBV6-2/TRBV6-3 | CASSPQDRGEETQYF | TGTGCCAGCAGTCCCCAGGACAGGGGAGAGGAGACCCAGTACTTC
. | . | TRBJ2-3 | TRBV7-2 | CASSLEGFERDTQYF | TGTGCCAGCAGCTTAGAGGGGTTCGAGAGGGATACGCAGTATTTT
. | TRBD1 | TRBJ2-4 | TRBV18 | CASSPGTENIQYF | TGTGCCAGCTCCCCAGGGACAGAAAACATTCAGTACTTC
. | TRBD2 | TRBJ2-3 | TRBV7-6 | CASSLGLAGDTQYF | TGTGCCAGCAGCTTAGGGTTAGCGGGGGATACGCAGTATTTT
. | TRBD1 | TRBJ2-5 | TRBV28 | CASRDRGKLQETQYF | TGTGCCAGCAGGGACAGGGGGAAACTCCAAGAGACCCAGTACTTC
. | TRBD2 | TRBJ2-2 | TRBV24-1 | CATSVGGGTNTGELFF | TGTGCCACCAGTGTCGGGGGGGGCACGAACACCGGGGAGCTGTTTTTT